This TCR beta chain was documented in a study of molecular identifiers for immune sequencing clone quantification. As to this clonotype: A read error may be the cause here, since a much bigger clone is one base away.

V was trimmed by 4 bases and J by 8 bases, leaving 18 bases between them. The CDR3 is 15 amino acids. CDR1 MRHNA and CDR2 SNTAGT come from the germline V gene. Naive CD8 sequencing libraries were generated from approximately 20,000 to 980,000 sorted cells, with 10%, 30% or 50% RNA as input. Previously described methods and listed TCR primers produced bulk TCR libraries. TCRdb processed the PCR reads anew with MiXCR; each CDR3 protein has one entry. The top ten clones hold roughly 0.8% of a sample with over 85,000 distinct CDR3 sequences, about 23% of them seen once. This chain uses TRBV6-4 with TRBJ2-4; possible D gene TRBD1, 6 bases. The clonotype comes from a human donor in good health. Some libraries in this study had Jurkat cell RNA spiked in. The sequenced sample was naive CD8+ T cells from blood, with Jurkat cell RNA spiked in. Specified subset: FACS-sorted CD8+CD4-CCR7+CD45RA+ naive T cells. For the CDR3, the DNA is TGTGCCAGCAGTGTTGGACAGTTTATAAGGTACATTCAGTACTTC. This translates into CASSVGQFIRYIQYF.